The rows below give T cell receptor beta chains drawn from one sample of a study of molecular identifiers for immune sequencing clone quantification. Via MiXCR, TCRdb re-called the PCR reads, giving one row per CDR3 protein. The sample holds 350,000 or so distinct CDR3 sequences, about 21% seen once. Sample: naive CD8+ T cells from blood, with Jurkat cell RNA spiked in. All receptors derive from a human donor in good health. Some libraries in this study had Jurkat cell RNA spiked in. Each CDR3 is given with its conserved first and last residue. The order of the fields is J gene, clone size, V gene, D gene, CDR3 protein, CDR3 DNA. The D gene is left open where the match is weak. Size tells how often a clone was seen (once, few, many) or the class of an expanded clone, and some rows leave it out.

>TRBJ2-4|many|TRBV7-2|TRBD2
CASSQEILATIAKNIQYF
TGTGCCAGCAGCCAAGAAATACTAGCGACCATAGCCAAAAACATTCAGTACTTC
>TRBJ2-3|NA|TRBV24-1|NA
CATSGLTEHTDTQYF
TGTGCCACCAGTGGTTTGACAGAACACACAGATACACAGTATTTT
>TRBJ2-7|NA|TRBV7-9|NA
CASSLAERYEQYF
TGTGCCAGCAGCTTAGCTGAACGTTACGAGCAGTACTTC
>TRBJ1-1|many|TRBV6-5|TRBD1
CASSYSTGTGGAFF
TGTGCCAGCAGTTACTCCACCGGGACAGGGGGAGCTTTCTTT
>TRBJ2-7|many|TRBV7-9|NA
CASSLPTTYEQYF
TGTGCCAGCAGCTTGCCCACGACCTACGAGCAGTACTTC
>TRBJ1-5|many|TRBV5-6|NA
CASSFFRAGNQPQHF
TGTGCCAGCAGCTTTTTCAGGGCAGGCAATCAGCCCCAGCATTTT
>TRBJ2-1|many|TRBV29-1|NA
CSVEPTGSSYNEQFF
TGCAGCGTAGAACCAACAGGGAGCTCCTACAATGAGCAGTTCTTC
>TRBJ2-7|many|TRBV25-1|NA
CASLGRSSYEQYF
TGTGCCAGCTTGGGACGAAGCTCCTACGAGCAGTACTTC
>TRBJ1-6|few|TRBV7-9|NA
CASSLAGINSPLHF
TGTGCCAGCAGCTTAGCAGGAATTAATTCACCCCTCCACTTT
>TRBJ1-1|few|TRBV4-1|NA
CASSPQVNTEAFF
TGCGCCAGCAGCCCGCAAGTGAACACTGAAGCTTTCTTT